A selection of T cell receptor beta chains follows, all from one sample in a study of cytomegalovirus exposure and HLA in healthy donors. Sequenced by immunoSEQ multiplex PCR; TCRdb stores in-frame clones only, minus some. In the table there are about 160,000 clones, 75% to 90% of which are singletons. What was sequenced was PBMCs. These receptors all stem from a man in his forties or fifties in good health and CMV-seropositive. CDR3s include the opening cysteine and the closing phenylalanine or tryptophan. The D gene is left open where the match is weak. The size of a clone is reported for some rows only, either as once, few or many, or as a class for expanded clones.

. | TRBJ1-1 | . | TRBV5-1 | CASSLEGSTEAFF | TGCGCCAGCAGCTTGGAAGGGAGCACTGAAGCTTTCTTT
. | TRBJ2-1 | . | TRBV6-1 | CASSEGWANNEQFF | TGTGCCAGCAGTGAAGGCTGGGCAAACAATGAGCAGTTCTTC
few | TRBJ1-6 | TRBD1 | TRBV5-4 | CASSLDRGNSPLHF | TGTGCCAGCAGCCTAGACAGGGGTAATTCACCCCTCCACTTT
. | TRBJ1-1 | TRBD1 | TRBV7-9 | CASSPTDRGGTEAFF | TGTGCCAGCAGTCCTACGGACAGGGGGGGTACTGAAGCTTTCTTT
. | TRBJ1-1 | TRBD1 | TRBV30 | CAWSVGGGSEAFF | TGTGCCTGGAGTGTAGGGGGCGGGTCTGAAGCTTTCTTT
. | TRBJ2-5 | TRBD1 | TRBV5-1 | CASSFSGTGVGETQYF | TGCGCCAGCAGCTTCTCCGGGACAGGGGTGGGAGAGACCCAGTACTTC
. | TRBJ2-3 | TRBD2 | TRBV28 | CASSLERGITDTQYF | TGTGCCAGCAGTTTGGAGCGGGGAATCACAGATACGCAGTATTTT
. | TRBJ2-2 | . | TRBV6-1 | CASSDRTPRTGELFF | TGTGCCAGCAGTGATAGGACTCCCCGAACCGGGGAGCTGTTTTTT
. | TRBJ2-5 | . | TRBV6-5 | CASSYEAEETQYF | TGTGCCAGCAGTTACGAAGCGGAAGAGACCCAGTACTTC
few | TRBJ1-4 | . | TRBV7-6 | CASSLEREKLFF | TGTGCCAGCAGCTTAGAGCGTGAAAAACTGTTTTTT
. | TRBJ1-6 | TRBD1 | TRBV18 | CASSLTGERSPLHF | TGTGCCAGCTCACTAACAGGGGAGCGCTCACCCCTCCACTTT
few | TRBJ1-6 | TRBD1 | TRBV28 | CASSLRTGVSPLHF | TGTGCCAGCAGTCTCCGGACAGGGGTTTCACCCCTCCACTTT
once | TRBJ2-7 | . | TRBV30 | CAWSVGGLSYEQYF | TGTGCCTGGAGTGTTGGCGGGCTCTCCTACGAGCAGTACTTC
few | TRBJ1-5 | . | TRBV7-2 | CASSLATANQPQHF | TGTGCCAGCAGCTTAGCAACAGCCAATCAGCCCCAGCATTTT
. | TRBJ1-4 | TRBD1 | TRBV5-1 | CASSPSPGQTGLGSEKLFF | TGCGCCAGCAGCCCTTCCCCGGGACAGACCGGTCTCGGGTCTGAAAAACTGTTTTTT
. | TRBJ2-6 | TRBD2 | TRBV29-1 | CSVGVRGGSSGANVLTF | TGCAGCGTTGGGGTGAGGGGAGGGAGCTCTGGGGCCAACGTCCTGACTTTC
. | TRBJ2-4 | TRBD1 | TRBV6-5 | CASSRDKDRLIQYF | TGTGCCAGCAGTCGCGATAAGGACAGGCTAATTCAGTACTTC
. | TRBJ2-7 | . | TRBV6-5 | CASSVGQGEVYEQYF | TGTGCCAGCAGTGTAGGTCAGGGGGAGGTCTACGAGCAGTACTTC
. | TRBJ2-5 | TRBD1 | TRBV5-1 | CASSATDRNSGETQYF | TGCGCCAGCAGCGCCACGGACAGGAATAGTGGAGAGACCCAGTACTTC
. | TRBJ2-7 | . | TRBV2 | CARRQGPYEQYF | TGTGCCAGGCGGCAGGGGCCCTACGAGCAGTACTTC
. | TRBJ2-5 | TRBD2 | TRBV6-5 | CASSYSGVAGQTQYF | TGTGCCAGCAGTTACTCGGGTGTAGCGGGCCAGACCCAGTACTTC
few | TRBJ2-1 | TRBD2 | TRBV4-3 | CASSQETSGGYNEQFF | TGCGCCAGCAGCCAAGAAACTAGCGGGGGGTACAATGAGCAGTTCTTC
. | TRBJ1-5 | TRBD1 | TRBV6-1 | CASHLQGAVNQPQHF | TGTGCCAGTCACCTACAGGGGGCTGTCAATCAGCCCCAGCATTTT
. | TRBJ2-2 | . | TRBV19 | CASSWRNTGELFF | TGTGCCAGTAGTTGGAGGAACACCGGGGAGCTGTTTTTT
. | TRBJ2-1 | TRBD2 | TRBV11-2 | CASSKGLAGDEQFF | TGTGCCAGCAGCAAGGGACTAGCGGGAGATGAGCAGTTCTTC
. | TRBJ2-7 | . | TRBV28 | CASRGTPLSYEQYF | TGTGCCAGCAGAGGGACACCACTTAGCTACGAGCAGTACTTC
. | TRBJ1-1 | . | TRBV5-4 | CASSLAAGGNLNTEAFF | TGTGCCAGCAGCTTGGCGGCGGGGGGCAATTTGAACACTGAAGCTTTCTTT
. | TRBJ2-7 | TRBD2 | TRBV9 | CASSVGRGGGSYEQYF | TGTGCCAGCAGCGTGGGGAGGGGTGGAGGTTCCTACGAGCAGTACTTC
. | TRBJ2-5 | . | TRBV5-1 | CASSLGVQSILGETQYF | TGCGCCAGCAGCTTGGGAGTACAGTCAATCTTGGGAGAGACCCAGTACTTC
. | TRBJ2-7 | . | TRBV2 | CASSEAGRVGEQYF | TGTGCCAGCAGTGAAGCGGGCAGGGTAGGAGAGCAGTACTTC
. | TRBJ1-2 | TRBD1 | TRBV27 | CASSLVQGVTGYTF | TGTGCCAGCAGTTTAGTACAGGGGGTTACTGGCTACACCTTC
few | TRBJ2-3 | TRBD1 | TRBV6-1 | CASSDFPLTGGEIDTQYF | TGTGCCAGCAGTGATTTCCCCCTGACAGGGGGCGAGATAGATACGCAGTATTTT
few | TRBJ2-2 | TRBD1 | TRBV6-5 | CASSFDRAKNTGELFF | TGTGCCAGCAGTTTCGACAGGGCAAAGAACACCGGGGAGCTGTTTTTT
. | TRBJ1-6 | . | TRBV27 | CASSAITGSPLHF | TGTGCCAGCAGTGCGATCACAGGTTCACCCCTCCACTTT
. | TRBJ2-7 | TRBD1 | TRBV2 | CASSPDRGLNEQYF | TGTGCCAGCAGCCCCGACAGGGGGCTCAACGAGCAGTACTTC
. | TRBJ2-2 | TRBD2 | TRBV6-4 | CASSVSGGLTGELFF | TGTGCCAGCAGCGTCAGCGGGGGACTCACCGGGGAGCTGTTTTTT
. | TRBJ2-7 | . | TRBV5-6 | CASSSLTLGSSYEQYF | TGTGCCAGCAGCTCATTAACCCTCGGGAGCTCCTACGAGCAGTACTTC
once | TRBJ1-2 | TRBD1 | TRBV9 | CASSLTGGDYGYTF | TGTGCCAGCAGCTTGACAGGGGGCGACTATGGCTACACCTTC
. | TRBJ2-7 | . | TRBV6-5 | CASSLGSTGKRYF | TGTGCCAGCAGTCTTGGGTCCACGGGGAAGCGGTACTTC
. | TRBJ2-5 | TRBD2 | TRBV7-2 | CASSRLALLGGEQYF | TGTGCCAGCAGCCGACTAGCACTCCTTGGAGGGGAGCAGTACTTC
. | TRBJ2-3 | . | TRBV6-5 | CASSYSGGRTDTQYF | TGTGCCAGCAGTTACTCGGGGGGACGCACAGATACGCAGTATTTT
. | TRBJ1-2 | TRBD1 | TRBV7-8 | CASSLRGGAGYGYTF | TGTGCCAGCAGCCTAAGAGGGGGCGCGGGCTATGGCTACACCTTC